A single sample is the source of the 14 T cell receptor beta chains below, sequenced in a study of radiation and T cells in renal cell carcinoma. Clones were sequenced by immunoSEQ multiplex PCR, and TCRdb holds only the in-frame ones, with some missing. The data show 130,000 or so clones, with less than 85% seen just once and roughly 25% held by the top ten. The sample's time point: baseline pretreatment blood. Stated treatment: 15 Gy SBRT to primary tumor, nephrectomy 4 weeks later. The sequences come from blood, collected from a patient whose treatment included radiotherapy and nephrectomy. The receptors here all came from a woman in her forties or fifties with renal cell carcinoma.

The chain couples TRBV10-3 to TRBJ2-7; no clear D gene. The CDR3 consists of 11 residues. CDR1 ENHRY and CDR2 SYGVKD come from the germline V gene. The V gene lost 7 bases and the J gene lost 3 bases, with 7 bases spanning the gap. As DNA, the CDR3 is TGTGCCATCACGGCAGGCTACGAGCAGTACTTC. This encodes CAITAGYEQYF.

This rearrangement joins TRBV15 to TRBJ2-6, with D perhaps being TRBD1 or TRBD2 (6 bases each). V was trimmed by 8 bases and J by 0 bases, leaving 11 bases between them. The CDR3 length is 15 residues. Germline lookup yields CDR1 LNHNV and CDR2 YYDKDF (reference sequence). In DNA, the CDR3 is TGTGCCACCCAACGGGGGCGCTCTGGGGCCAACGTCCTGACTTTC. Translation: CATQRGRSGANVLTF.

The gene calls are TRBV27 and TRBJ2-5; D is perhaps TRBD1 (5 bases). Germline CDR1 MNHEY, CDR2 SMNVEV (reference sequence). Trimming took off 10 bases at V and 5 bases at J, with 23 bases between the two ends. The CDR3 has 15 amino acids. CDR3 in DNA: TGTGCCACCAAGTTCAGTTCTACAGGTTCCGAGACCCAGTACTTC. Amino acid sequence: CATKFSSTGSETQYF.

CDR3 bases: TGTGCCAGCAGCCTCGGGGCGGGCACCGGGGAGCTGTTTTTT. It specifies CASSLGAGTGELFF. This chain joins TRBV7-6 and TRBJ2-2, with D perhaps matching TRBD1 or TRBD2 (5 bases each). Deletions cut 5 bases from V and 4 bases from J, with 11 bases between. The length of the CDR3 is 14 residues. The V gene's germline CDR1 is SGHVS and CDR2 FNYEAQ.

The J gene is TRBJ2-3, the V gene TRBV5-4; 8 bases map to TRBD2. This CDR3 region has 16 residues. The ends lost 4 bases at V and 1 base at J; junction bases unmatched: 8. In germline, CDR1 is SGHNT, CDR2 YYREEE (reference sequence). The chain's CDR3 is CASSPKAGAGTDTQYF. The DNA of the CDR3 is TGTGCCAGCAGCCCCAAAGCGGGGGCCGGCACAGATACGCAGTATTTT. The whole variable domain, filled in from reference TRBV5-4 and TRBJ2-3, reads ETGVTQSPTHLIKTRGQQVTLRCSSQSGHNTVSWYQQALGQGPQFIFQYYREEENGRGNFPPRFSGLQFPNYSSELNVNALELDDSALYLCASSPKAGAGTDTQYFGPGTRLTVL.

The rearrangement joins TRBV6-5 to TRBJ2-7; D may be TRBD2 (5 bases). The V and J ends lost 8 bases and 1 base respectively, with 9 bases between them. This CDR3 is built from 12 residues. Germline V lookup: CDR1 MNHEY, CDR2 SVGAGI. CDR3 sequence reads: CASGRGSYEQYF. The CDR3, as DNA: TGTGCCAGCGGGAGAGGGTCCTACGAGCAGTACTTC.

The V gene is TRBV7-8, the J gene TRBJ2-4; possible D gene TRBD2, 7 bases. Trimming took off 2 bases at V and 1 base at J, with 18 bases between the two ends. The germline V gene encodes CDR1 SGHVS and CDR2 FQNEAQ. The CDR3 extends over 18 amino acids. The CDR3 nucleotides read TGTGCCAGCAGCTTAAGGGAGGGCAGGGGCCAGGCCAAAAACATTCAGTACTTC. The encoded protein is CASSLREGRGQAKNIQYF.

The chain is built from TRBV5-1 and TRBJ2-1; D is tentatively TRBD1 or TRBD2 (5 bases each). CDR3 length equals 13 residues. Germline V gene data show CDR1 as SGHRS and CDR2 as YFSETQ. V lost 0 bases and J lost 7, with 8 bases in between. The CDR3 DNA is TGCGCCAGCAGCTTGGAAGGGGAGAATGAGCAGTTCTTC. It translates to CASSLEGENEQFF. Based on the CDR3 plus reference TRBV5-1 and TRBJ2-1, the full variable domain is KAGVTQTPRYLIKTRGQQVTLSCSPISGHRSVSWYQQTPGQGLQFLFEYFSETQRNKGNFPGRFSGRQFSNSRSEMNVSTLELGDSALYLCASSLEGENEQFFGPGTRLTVL.

The CDR3 here is CASTPGRQETQYF. DNA of the CDR3: TGTGCCAGCACGCCGGGCAGGCAAGAGACCCAGTACTTC. This chain links TRBV7-2 with TRBJ2-5; D unclear. The germline CDR1 and CDR2 sequences are SGHTA and FQGNSA. Trimming removed 7 bases at V and 2 bases at J, with 11 bases between. The CDR3 has 13 amino acids. The full variable domain, its missing parts supplied by reference TRBV7-2 and TRBJ2-5, is GAGVSQSPSNKVTEKGKDVELRCDPISGHTALYWYRQSLGQGLEFLIYFQGNSAPDKSGLPSDRFSAERTGGSVSTLTIQRTQQEDSAVYLCASTPGRQETQYFGPGTRLLVL.

V and J are TRBV10-3 and TRBJ1-2; D is unresolved. The germline CDR1 and CDR2 sequences are ENHRY and SYGVKD. Trimming pared 8 bases from V and 7 bases from J, leaving 20 bases between. The CDR3 runs to 14 residues. The CDR3 loop is CAILPRTGATGYTF. CDR3 DNA sequence: TGTGCCATCCTCCCTCGGACGGGTGCTACTGGCTACACCTTC.

The rearrangement links TRBV9 to TRBJ2-1; TRBD2 matches 8 bases. Germline V gene data show CDR1 as SGDLS and CDR2 as YYNGEE. Trimming cost V 1 base and J 8 bases; bases outside gene matches: 8. This CDR3 is built from 15 residues. DNA for the CDR3: TGTGCCAGCAGCGTACAGGGTAGCGGGATGGATGAGCAGTTCTTC. Its protein is CASSVQGSGMDEQFF.

The rearrangement joins TRBV4-1 to TRBJ2-4, with D unresolved. The CDR3 contains 14 residues. Germline V gives CDR1 MGHRA, CDR2 YSYEKL. Trimming left V 0 bases short and J 9 bases short, with 12 bases between. The CDR3 loop reads CASSQDSVSSIQYF. Here the CDR3 DNA reads TGCGCCAGCAGCCAAGATTCGGTGTCAAGCATTCAGTACTTC.

This chain uses TRBV5-6 with TRBJ1-1; 8 positions agree with TRBD1. CDR1 and CDR2 from the germline V gene are SGHDT and YYEEEE. The CDR3 sequence is 14 residues long. Trimming took 5 bases from V and 3 from J; bases not matched to a gene: 6. This CDR3 reads CASRNTGGDTEAFF. The CDR3 bases are TGTGCCAGCAGAAACACAGGGGGGGACACTGAAGCTTTCTTT.

This clone is labeled medium-sized (0.01 to 0.1%). The CDR3, as DNA: TGTGCCAGCAGTTACCCCCACGAGGGCTCCTATGGCTACACCTTC. It codes for CASSYPHEGSYGYTF. The chain employs TRBV6-5 and TRBJ1-2, with D uncertain. The CDR3 has 15 residues. In germline, CDR1 is MNHEY, CDR2 SVGAGI. V was shortened by 2 bases and J by 4 bases, with 14 bases between the two germline ends.